This passage covers 5 T cell receptor beta chains from one sample sequenced in a study of cytomegalovirus exposure and HLA in healthy donors. This PCR relied on a set of 60 Vbeta primers and 13 Jbeta primers. The protocol was immunoSEQ multiplex PCR, while the TCRdb copy is restricted to in-frame clones and leaves out a portion. The table lists about 120,000 clones, roughly 9% of them singletons. The sequenced material came from PBMCs. These receptors were collected from a woman between 40 and 55 years old in good health and CMV-seropositive.

This clone was detected only a few times. The chain carries TRBV18 and TRBJ2-2, with TRBD2 matching 12 bases. The CDR3 covers 18 residues. The junction had 4 bases not matched to a gene; V was cut back by 2 bases and J by 0 bases. CDR1 and CDR2 (germline): KGHSH, LQKENI. CDR3 protein: CASSPDPSGGANTGELFF. The CDR3 DNA sequence: TGTGCCAGCTCACCAGACCCTAGCGGGGGGGCGAACACCGGGGAGCTGTTTTTT.

This clone was observed a handful of times. The genes are TRBV7-8 and TRBJ2-1; the match to TRBD1 covers 10 bases. The CDR3 extends over 16 amino acids. Germline CDR1 SGHVS, CDR2 FQNEAQ. Unmatched junction bases numbered 8, after V lost 3 bases and J lost 6 bases. CDR3 coding DNA: TGTGCCAGCAGCTTCTCCGGGACAGGGGAGGTCAATGAGCAGTTCTTC. Its protein product is CASSFSGTGEVNEQFF. Full variable domain (outside the CDR3, taken from reference TRBV7-8 and TRBJ2-1): GAGVSQSPRYKVAKRGQDVALRCDPISGHVSLFWYQQALGQGPEFLTYFQNEAQLDKSGLPSDRFFAERPEGSVSTLKIQRTQQEDSAVYLCASSFSGTGEVNEQFFGPGTRLTVL.

Only a few counts were recorded for this clone. The chain joins TRBV5-1 to TRBJ1-1; D call uncertain. Deletions cut 0 bases from V and 7 bases from J, with 7 bases between. CDR1 SGHRS and CDR2 YFSETQ come from the germline V gene. The CDR3 loop spans 12 amino acids. In nucleotides, the CDR3 is TGCGCCAGCAGCTTGGGAAGTAGTGAAGCTTTCTTT. Protein sequence: CASSLGSSEAFF.

The rearrangement links TRBV2 to TRBJ1-5; 7 bases are shared with TRBD1. Trimming cost V 4 bases and J 6 bases; bases outside gene matches: 6. The germline V gene has CDR1 SNHLY and CDR2 FYNNEI. The CDR3 is 14 amino acids. In DNA, the CDR3 is TGTGCCAGCAGTGGCCAGGGGGTGGGTCAGCCCCAGCATTTT. Translation gives CASSGQGVGQPQHF.

V gene TRBV20-1 combines with J gene TRBJ1-2; 7 bases are a match to TRBD1. J was trimmed by 8 bases and V by 7 bases; bases with no gene match: 4. The germline CDR1 and CDR2 sequences are DFQATT and SNEGSKA (reference sequence). The CDR3 is 10 residues long. The CDR3 loop reads CSVPTGGYTF. For the CDR3, the DNA is TGCAGTGTTCCGACAGGGGGCTACACCTTC.